The 31 T cell receptor beta chains given below trace back to one sample, sequenced in a study of identical twins. TCRdb independently ran MiXCR on the 5' RACE reads; one entry per CDR3 protein. The table shows approximately 490,000 distinct CDR3 sequences, with under 25% occurring only once. These records were also assigned to another study, of yellow fever vaccine responses in identical twins.

Sequencing used CD4+ T cells sorted from blood. Source of these receptors: a woman younger than 35 in good health.

This clonotype was picked up a small number of times. The V call is TRBV12-1, the J call TRBJ2-3; the table's D call of TRBD1 was not tested on the DNA. TRBV12-1 is marked as a pseudogene. The CDR3 sequence is 14 residues long. CDR3 loop: CAILQGATPDTQYF. The CDR3, as DNA: TGTGCCATCTTACAGGGGGCGACCCCAGATACGCAGTATTTT.

There are a few counts of this clonotype. V and J are TRBV6-2 or TRBV6-3 and TRBJ1-1; 7 nucleotides match TRBD1. CDR1 is MNHEY and CDR2 is SVGEGT in the germline V gene. The junction had 8 bases not matched to a gene; V was cut back by 6 bases and J by 7 bases. The CDR3 extends over 13 amino acids. CDR3 loop: CASRPQGLGEAFF. For the CDR3, the DNA is TGTGCCAGCAGGCCACAGGGGCTGGGTGAAGCTTTCTTT.

This chain connects TRBV28 to TRBJ2-2, with TRBD2 matching over 8 bases. The CDR3 spans 20 residues. V lost 6 bases and J lost 6; bases outside the gene matches: 24. Germline assignment: CDR1 MDHEN and CDR2 SYDVKM. The CDR3 reads CASSRTTGTSEGRKAGELFF. The DNA for the CDR3 is TGTGCCAGCAGCCGAACAACCGGGACTAGTGAAGGTCGGAAGGCCGGGGAGCTGTTTTTT.

This clonotype was counted between two and nine times. V usage is TRBV27 and J usage is TRBJ2-1, with 9 bases matching TRBD2. Germline values: CDR1 MNHEY, CDR2 SMNVEV (reference sequence). V gave up 6 bases and J gave up 11 bases; unmatched junction bases: 20. The CDR3 is 17 amino acids. The CDR3 DNA follows: TGTGCCAGCAGACCCACCAGGACTAGCGCTACCCTCGGGAAGCAGTTCTTC. It codes for CASRPTRTSATLGKQFF.

The chain couples TRBV20-1 to TRBJ2-7, with 9 bases matching TRBD2. The CDR3 contains 13 residues. The V gene end was trimmed by 2 bases and the J gene end by 2 bases; junction bases not matched to a gene: 1. Germline V lookup: CDR1 DFQATT, CDR2 SNEGSKA (reference sequence). CDR3 DNA sequence: TGCAGTGCTAGAATAGCGGGGGCCTACGAGCAGTACTTC. Translating gives CSARIAGAYEQYF.

The chain links TRBV3-1 to TRBJ2-2; D is possibly TRBD2 (6 bases). The V gene lost 2 bases and the J gene lost 8 bases, with 12 bases spanning the gap. The germline V gene has CDR1 LGHDT and CDR2 YNNKEL (reference sequence). This CDR3 is 14 amino acids long. This CDR3 reads CASSQLREGGELFF. The DNA of the CDR3 is TGTGCCAGCAGCCAATTGCGGGAAGGGGGGGAGCTGTTTTTT. The whole variable domain, remainder taken from reference TRBV3-1 and TRBJ2-2, is DTAVSQTPKYLVTQMGNDKSIKCEQNLGHDTMYWYKQDSKKFLKIMFSYNNKELIINETVPNRFSPKSPDKAHLNLHINSLELGDSAVYFCASSQLREGGELFFGEGSRLTVL.

This clonotype was seen ten or more times. The CDR3 DNA follows: TGTGCCAGCAGCTTAGAAGGGATCGGCTATGGCTACACCTTC. Amino acids: CASSLEGIGYGYTF. The rearrangement links TRBV7-9 to TRBJ1-2; the D is unclear. Germline V gene lookup returns CDR1 SEHNR and CDR2 FQNEAQ (reference sequence). Trimming took off 1 base at V and 4 bases at J, with 10 bases between the two ends. The CDR3 sequence is 14 residues long.

The chain employs TRBV6-1 and TRBJ2-7; D unclear. The CDR3 runs to 13 residues. CDR1 MNHNS and CDR2 SASEGT come from the germline V gene. Trimming took off 5 bases at V and 1 base at J, with 9 bases between the two ends. CDR3 in DNA: TGTGCCAGCAGTCAGACAAATTCCTACGAGCAGTACTTC. It translates to CASSQTNSYEQYF.

This clonotype was detected only a few times. CDR3: CSASPRGFSYNEQFF. In nucleotides, the CDR3 is TGCAGTGCTAGTCCACGGGGGTTCTCCTACAATGAGCAGTTCTTC. V gene TRBV20-1 combines with J gene TRBJ2-1, with D possibly TRBD2 on 6 matching bases. This CDR3 has 15 amino acids. Trimming removed 3 bases from V and 0 bases from J, with 12 bases in between. Germline V CDR1 and CDR2: DFQATT, SNEGSKA (reference sequence).

The chain recombines TRBV3-1 with TRBJ1-1, with 7 bases that match TRBD1. The CDR3 sequence is 14 residues long. Per the germline V gene, CDR1 is LGHDT and CDR2 is YNNKEL (reference sequence). The CDR3 DNA reads TGTGCTACCCGGCAGGGGGGAACGAACACTGAAGCTTTCTTT. Protein: CATRQGGTNTEAFF.

The J gene is TRBJ1-1, the V gene TRBV7-8; D is unclear. CDR3 length: 15 amino acids. Per germline, CDR1 SGHVS and CDR2 FQNEAQ. With 4 bases removed from V and 0 bases from J, the gap between germline ends came to 12 bases. In DNA, the CDR3 is TGTGCCAGCAGCTCAAGAAGTCAAGTGAACACTGAAGCTTTCTTT. It encodes CASSSRSQVNTEAFF.

The sample holds many counts of this clonotype. The chain links TRBV12-3 or TRBV12-4 to TRBJ2-7; weak D call: TRBD2 (5 bases). The ends were cut back, 10 bases at V and 8 bases at J, with 18 bases in the middle. This CDR3 spans 12 amino acids. CDR3 in DNA: TGTGCCACCGCAACACGAGGGCCCAAGCAGTACTTC. The encoded protein is CATATRGPKQYF.

This clonotype has only a few counts. The gene calls are TRBV7-9 and TRBJ1-1; 7 bases are a match to TRBD1. With V trimmed by 0 bases and J by 6 bases, 7 bases remained unmatched. The CDR3 spans 15 residues. The V gene's germline CDR1 is SEHNR and CDR2 FQNEAQ (reference sequence). This chain's CDR3 is CASSLAETGSAEAFF. The CDR3 region has the DNA TGTGCCAGCAGCTTAGCCGAGACAGGGAGCGCTGAAGCTTTCTTT.

This chain connects TRBV7-9 to TRBJ1-2, with 12 bases fitting TRBD1. Germline V gene data show CDR1 as SEHNR and CDR2 as FQNEAQ (reference sequence). The CDR3 sequence is 16 residues long. Germline trimming cut 5 bases from V and 4 bases from J; bases unmatched to any gene: 8. The CDR3 nucleotides are TGTGCCAGCAGCCCAGGGGGACAGGGGGCTTTCTATGGCTACACCTTC. As protein: CASSPGGQGAFYGYTF.

The genes are TRBV9 and TRBJ2-1, with 9 bases identical to TRBD2. V was pared by 0 bases and J by 7 bases, with 5 bases of the junction left unmatched. The CDR3 is made up of 15 amino acids. Germline CDR1 and CDR2: SGDLS and YYNGEE. The chain's CDR3 is CASSVDSGSTNEQFF. CDR3 coding DNA: TGTGCCAGCAGCGTAGATAGCGGGAGTACAAATGAGCAGTTCTTC.

This rearrangement joins TRBV5-6 to TRBJ2-1; 10 positions match TRBD2. This CDR3 region has 15 residues. Trimming took 1 base from V and 7 from J; bases not matched to a gene: 5. Germline values: CDR1 SGHDT, CDR2 YYEEEE. The CDR3 reads CASSLSGGALNEQFF. The CDR3 bases are TGTGCCAGCAGCTTGAGCGGGGGGGCCTTAAATGAGCAGTTCTTC.

This clonotype was seen once. This chain links TRBV12-3 or TRBV12-4 with TRBJ2-7, with D perhaps TRBD2 (5 bases). The CDR3 covers 14 residues. V was cut by 3 bases and J by 3 bases, with 12 bases left in between. Written as DNA, the CDR3 is TGTGCCAGCAGTTTGCCTAGCAGAATCTACGAGCAGTACTTC. Translation gives CASSLPSRIYEQYF.

The rearrangement joins TRBV4-1 to TRBJ2-1, with TRBD2 as a possible D gene (6 bases). V was cut by 6 bases and J by 4 bases, with 19 bases left in between. The CDR3 totals 16 residues. From germline, CDR1 is MGHRA and CDR2 YSYEKL. The CDR3 reads CASRRYRKEGYNEQFF. CDR3 nucleotides: TGCGCCAGCAGACGCTACAGGAAGGAGGGTTACAATGAGCAGTTCTTC.

This clonotype was seen a handful of times. The chain joins TRBV28 to TRBJ1-1, with D possibly matching TRBD1 (6 bases). V dropped 6 bases and J dropped 4 bases, with 12 bases sitting between them. This CDR3 is built from 13 residues. Germline V gene sequence: CDR1 MDHEN, CDR2 SYDVKM. CDR3 DNA sequence: TGTGCCAGCAGCCGGAGGACAGTCACTGAAGCTTTCTTT. Translated: CASSRRTVTEAFF.

This clonotype was recorded a few times. This chain uses TRBV29-1 with TRBJ2-3; no reliable D call. This CDR3 spans 18 amino acids. V was trimmed by 1 base and J by 2 bases, leaving 22 bases between them. From germline, CDR1 is SQVTM and CDR2 ANQGSEA. The CDR3 region has the DNA TGCAGCGTTGAAGTAGCTGTTGGGTCAGGTTCATCCACAGATACGCAGTATTTT. This sequence encodes CSVEVAVGSGSSTDTQYF.

CDR3 sequence: CASPPSTADTQYF. In DNA, the CDR3 is TGTGCCAGCCCGCCTAGTACGGCAGATACGCAGTATTTT. This rearrangement joins TRBV7-9 to TRBJ2-3; the D is unclear. Per the germline V gene, CDR1 is SEHNR and CDR2 is FQNEAQ (reference sequence). Trimming pared 8 bases from V and 4 bases from J, leaving 13 bases between. The CDR3 length is 13 residues.

This clonotype was seen more than once but under ten times. The chain couples TRBV28 to TRBJ2-2, with 12 nucleotides matching TRBD2. This CDR3 contains 17 residues. The V gene's germline CDR1 is MDHEN and CDR2 SYDVKM. The J segment lost 1 base and the V segment lost 3 bases, leaving 3 bases of the junction unmatched. CDR3 DNA: TGTGCCAGCAGTTTGGTACTAGCGGGAGGGAACACCGGGGAGCTGTTTTTT. Protein product: CASSLVLAGGNTGELFF. The variable domain in full, completed from reference TRBV28 and TRBJ2-2, reads DVKVTQSSRYLVKRTGEKVFLECVQDMDHENMFWYRQDPGLGLRLIYFSYDVKMKEKGDIPEGYSVSREKKERFSLILESASTNQTSMYLCASSLVLAGGNTGELFFGEGSRLTVL.

This sequence joins TRBV7-2 and TRBJ2-7, with 15 bases identical to TRBD2. Trimming cost V 3 bases and J 4 bases; bases outside gene matches: 7. CDR3 length: 17 amino acids. Germline loops: CDR1 SGHTA, CDR2 FQGNSA. CDR3 bases: TGTGCCAGCAGCTTTCGCGGACTAGCGGGAGGGAAGTACGAGCAGTACTTC. It specifies CASSFRGLAGGKYEQYF.

The rearrangement links TRBV20-1 to TRBJ2-6; TRBD2 matches at 13 bases. The CDR3 consists of 18 residues. The ends lost 5 bases at V and 0 bases at J; junction bases unmatched: 7. CDR1 is DFQATT, CDR2 SNEGSKA, per germline (reference sequence). CDR3 bases: TGCAGTGCTGGACGACTAGCGGGGGGCAGCTCTGGGGCCAACGTCCTGACTTTC. This sequence encodes CSAGRLAGGSSGANVLTF.

The V gene is TRBV6-2 or TRBV6-3, the J gene TRBJ2-4, with D perhaps being TRBD1 or TRBD2 (5 bases each). V was cut by 3 bases and J by 6 bases, with 15 bases left in between. This CDR3 is built from 15 residues. The germline CDR1 and CDR2 sequences are MNHEY and SVGEGT. The chain's CDR3 is CASSYWGSGGNIQYF. The CDR3 DNA follows: TGTGCCAGCAGTTATTGGGGGAGTGGTGGAAACATTCAGTACTTC.

V gene TRBV6-6 combines with J gene TRBJ2-7; a weak D match, TRBD1 (5 bases). The CDR3 totals 13 residues. Germline CDR1 and CDR2: MNHNY and SVGAGI (reference sequence). Trimming shortened V by 2 bases and J by 5 bases, and 10 bases separated the two germline ends. The CDR3 reads CASSYGAGNEQYF. The DNA of the CDR3 is TGTGCCAGCAGTTACGGGGCAGGGAACGAGCAGTACTTC.

This chain connects TRBV3-1 to TRBJ2-1; D is perhaps TRBD2 (5 bases). V was shortened by 8 bases and J by 7 bases, with 12 bases between the two germline ends. This CDR3 is 12 amino acids long. CDR1 and CDR2 (germline): LGHDT, YNNKEL (reference sequence). The CDR3 DNA reads TGTGCCAGCTTGTCGGACTTTAATGAGCAGTTCTTC. Translated: CASLSDFNEQFF.

This clonotype was picked up a small number of times. The rearrangement uses TRBV20-1 and TRBJ2-5; D might be TRBD1 (6 bases). Germline CDR1 is DFQATT and CDR2 is SNEGSKA (reference sequence). The CDR3 sequence is 14 residues long. V dropped 2 bases and J dropped 2 bases, with 12 bases sitting between them. The CDR3 loop is CSARYSRGQETQYF. The CDR3 bases are TGCAGTGCTAGATATTCGAGGGGGCAAGAGACCCAGTACTTC.

This clonotype has a single count. The CDR3 coding sequence is TGTGCCAGCAGCCGATACAACAGACTAGCGGGGGGAGGAGATACGCAGTATTTT. This codes for CASSRYNRLAGGGDTQYF. The chain recombines TRBV6-2 or TRBV6-3 with TRBJ2-3, with TRBD2 matching 13 bases. Germline V gives CDR1 MNHEY, CDR2 SVGEGT. The CDR3 runs to 18 residues. J lost 5 bases, V lost 6 bases, and 14 bases had no gene match.

The genes are TRBV12-3 or TRBV12-4 and TRBJ2-5; D is ambiguous. V lost 5 bases to trimming and J lost 1 base, with 14 bases between them. The CDR3 is 15 residues long. CDR3 in amino acids: CASSRSGRLQETQYF. DNA for the CDR3: TGTGCCAGCAGTAGGTCCGGACGGCTCCAAGAGACCCAGTACTTC.

The chain joins TRBV18 to TRBJ2-1; 10 positions match TRBD2. The CDR3 length is 16 residues. Unmatched junction bases numbered 4, after V lost 0 bases and J lost 5 bases. Germline CDR1 is KGHSH and CDR2 is LQKENI. The CDR3 bases are TGTGCCAGCTCACCACCCAGCGGGAGGGGGGACAATGAGCAGTTCTTC. This sequence encodes CASSPPSGRGDNEQFF.